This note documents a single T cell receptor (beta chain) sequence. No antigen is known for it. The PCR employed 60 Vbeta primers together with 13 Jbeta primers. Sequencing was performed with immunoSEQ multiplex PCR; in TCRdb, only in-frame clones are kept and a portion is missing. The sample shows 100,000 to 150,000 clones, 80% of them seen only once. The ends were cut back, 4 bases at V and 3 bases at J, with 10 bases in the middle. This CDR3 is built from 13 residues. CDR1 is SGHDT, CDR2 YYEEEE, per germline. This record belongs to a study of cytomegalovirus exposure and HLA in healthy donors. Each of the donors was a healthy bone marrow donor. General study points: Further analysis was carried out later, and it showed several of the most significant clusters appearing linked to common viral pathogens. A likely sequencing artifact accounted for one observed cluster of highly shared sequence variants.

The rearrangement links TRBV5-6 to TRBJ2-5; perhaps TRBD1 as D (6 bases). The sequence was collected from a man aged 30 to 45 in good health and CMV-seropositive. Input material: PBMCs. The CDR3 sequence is CASSGSGEETQYF. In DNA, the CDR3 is TGTGCCAGCAGCGGATCAGGGGAAGAGACCCAGTACTTC.